This TCR beta chain derives from a study of T cells in localized non-small cell lung cancer. The data were produced by immunoSEQ multiplex PCR, yet TCRdb's version contains in-frame clones alone and is incomplete. This sample yields 30,000 to 45,000 clones, of which about 90% are seen a single time; 2.5% to 3.5% belongs to the top ten. Study-wide results and caveats: Heterogeneity remains possible because sequencing was limited to only one tumor region. Adjacent uninvolved lung had the highest clonality, suggesting focused antigen responses.

With regard to this clone: Its antigen is not known.

The CDR3 loop spans 15 amino acids. Germline trimming cut 2 bases from V and 5 bases from J; bases unmatched to any gene: 7. Germline values: CDR1 SGHAT, CDR2 FQDESV (reference sequence). V gene TRBV11-1 combines with J gene TRBJ2-3, with 7 bases lining up with TRBD1. Source: peripheral blood, taken before any cancer treatment. This sequence originates from a woman aged 35-70 years with stage I lung adenocarcinoma. For the CDR3, the DNA is TGTGCCAGCAGCTTAAACCCGCGACAGGGAGATACGCAGTATTTT. Amino acid sequence: CASSLNPRQGDTQYF.